The rows below give T cell receptor beta chains drawn from one sample of a study of blood T cell repertoires in COVID-19. The table came from immunoSEQ multiplex PCR; TCRdb's copy has only in-frame clones and leaves some out. This table holds about 87,000 clones, approximately 85% found once. Sequenced sample: peripheral blood. The receptors were sampled from a woman of 80 years or more with COVID-19, enrolled during active disease. CDR3s include the opening cysteine and the closing phenylalanine or tryptophan. Each record gives: V gene, D gene, clone size, J gene, CDR3 DNA, CDR3 protein. A D gene is named only where the DNA matches it firmly. Size is omitted from some rows. Given values are once, few, many or a class for expanded clones.

>TRBV7-3|TRBD2|-|TRBJ2-5
TGTGCCAGCAGCCTAGCGGGAGGGCCGGAGACCCAGTACTTC
CASSLAGGPETQYF
>TRBV5-4|-|-|TRBJ1-2
TGTGCCAGCAGCCACCAGAGCCGCAGGGGTAGCTATGGCTACACCTTC
CASSHQSRRGSYGYTF
>TRBV6-5|TRBD1|-|TRBJ1-2
TGTGCCAGCAGGACGGACAGGCGACATGGCTACACCTTC
CASRTDRRHGYTF
>TRBV6-4|-|-|TRBJ1-1
TGTGCCAGCAGTGTCGAGATGAACACTGAAGCTTTCTTT
CASSVEMNTEAFF
>TRBV29-1|TRBD2|few|TRBJ2-1
TGCAGCGTTGACACGCTAGCGGGGGTTAACTCCTACAATGAGCAGTTCTTC
CSVDTLAGVNSYNEQFF
>TRBV18|TRBD1|-|TRBJ2-2
TGTGCCAGCTCGGACGACAGGGGAAGGACCGGGGAGCTGTTTTTT
CASSDDRGRTGELFF
>TRBV7-2|-|-|TRBJ1-2
TGTGCCAGCAGCTTACAGGGAGGAGGCTACACCTTC
CASSLQGGGYTF
>TRBV5-1|-|few|TRBJ1-5
TGCGCCAGCAGCTTGACAGGGAATAGCAATCAGCCCCAGCATTTT
CASSLTGNSNQPQHF
>TRBV5-4|TRBD2|-|TRBJ2-1
TGTGCCAGCAGCTTGTCCGGGGTAGCGGGAGAGGATGAGCAGTTCTTC
CASSLSGVAGEDEQFF
>TRBV2|TRBD2|-|TRBJ2-5
TGTGCCAGCAGTGACAGCGGGGGGGCCGGAGAGACCCAGTACTTC
CASSDSGGAGETQYF
>TRBV7-6|-|-|TRBJ2-7
TGTGCCAGCAGCTTTGGGAGTACCTACGAGCAGTACTTC
CASSFGSTYEQYF
>TRBV7-9|-|-|TRBJ2-1
TGTGCCAGCAGCCGCCCAGGGGGGCGATACAATGAGCAGTTCTTC
CASSRPGGRYNEQFF
>TRBV4-3|TRBD1|-|TRBJ1-4
TGCGCCAGCAGGAGGGGGCACGAAAAACTGTTTTTT
CASRRGHEKLFF
>TRBV14|-|once|TRBJ2-6
TGTGCCAGCAGCCAAGGTCGGGGGGCCATCTCTGGGGCCAACGTCCTGACTTTC
CASSQGRGAISGANVLTF
>TRBV6-5|TRBD1|-|TRBJ1-1
TGTGCCAGCAGAAGACAGGGGGCTGACACTGAAGCTTTCTTT
CASRRQGADTEAFF
>TRBV7-2|-|few|TRBJ2-1
TGTGCCAGCAGCTTTCTCGGGAGCTCCTACAATGAGCAGTTCTTC
CASSFLGSSYNEQFF
>TRBV18|TRBD1|-|TRBJ2-7
TGTGCCAGCTCAGCCCCGGGACAGGGCCCCTACGAGCAGTACTTC
CASSAPGQGPYEQYF
>TRBV3-1/TRBV3-2|-|-|TRBJ1-2
TGTGCCAGCAGCCAAGATCCGGGTGTATTCGCCTATGGCTACACCTTC
CASSQDPGVFAYGYTF
>TRBV27|-|-|TRBJ1-5
TGTGCCAGCAGTTTAAGAGAAAATCAGCCCCAGCATTTT
CASSLRENQPQHF
>TRBV6-6|TRBD1|once|TRBJ2-7
TGTGCCAGCAGACTAGGGACAGCTTCCTACGAGCAGTACTTC
CASRLGTASYEQYF
>TRBV6-2/TRBV6-3|-|-|TRBJ1-1
TGTGCCAGCAGCCTAGTTAACACTGAAGCTTTCTTT
CASSLVNTEAFF
>TRBV12-5|TRBD2|once|TRBJ2-7
TGTGCTAGTGGTTTCCGCCCGGGACTAGCGTTCGAGCAGTACTTC
CASGFRPGLAFEQYF
>TRBV19|TRBD1|-|TRBJ1-2
TGTGCCAGTAGTAATTTACCGGGACAGGAGAAAACACGCTATGGCTACACCTTC
CASSNLPGQEKTRYGYTF
>TRBV19|TRBD1|-|TRBJ2-7
TGTGCCAGTAGTATACGGACAGGGGGGACCTACGAGCAGTACTTC
CASSIRTGGTYEQYF
>TRBV27|-|-|TRBJ2-1
TGTGCCAGCAGTTTAAAGAGGTACTACAACATCAACAATGAGCAGTTCTTC
CASSLKRYYNINNEQFF
>TRBV5-1|TRBD2|-|TRBJ2-3
TGCGCCAGCAGCTTGGCGGCGGGAGGGATCGATACGCAGTATTTT
CASSLAAGGIDTQYF
>TRBV27|TRBD1|once|TRBJ1-2
TGTGCCAGCAGACGGGACAGCCGATACTATGGCTACACCTTC
CASRRDSRYYGYTF
>TRBV7-2|TRBD1|-|TRBJ1-1
TGTGCCAGCAGCTTAGTTCAGGGGGGTTACACTGAAGCTTTCTTT
CASSLVQGGYTEAFF
>TRBV19|TRBD2|-|TRBJ2-5
TGTGCCAGTAGTATCACTAGCGGGAGAAGGGAGACCCAGTACTTC
CASSITSGRRETQYF
>TRBV5-1|-|-|TRBJ1-1
TGCGCCAGCAGCGCACAGGGGAACACTGAAGCTTTCTTT
CASSAQGNTEAFF
>TRBV2|TRBD1|-|TRBJ1-6
TGTGCCAGCAGTCCCCGACAGGGGAGCTCCTATAATTCACCCCTCCACTTT
CASSPRQGSSYNSPLHF
>TRBV14|-|once|TRBJ1-1
TGTGCCAGCAGCCAGCACGATCCCCCGGCTGAAGCTTTCTTT
CASSQHDPPAEAFF
>TRBV7-2|-|-|TRBJ2-5
TGTGCCAGCAGCTTACGTTGGGGGGACCAAGAGACCCAGTACTTC
CASSLRWGDQETQYF
>TRBV5-4|-|-|TRBJ2-3
TGTGCCAGCAGCTTGCGAGCACAGAGCACAGATACGCAGTATTTT
CASSLRAQSTDTQYF
>TRBV3-1/TRBV3-2|-|-|TRBJ2-1
TGTGCCAGCAGCCCGGGGAGCGGAGGATACAATGAGCAGTTCTTC
CASSPGSGGYNEQFF